The 25 T cell receptor beta chains below all came from one sample that was sequenced in a study of Graves' ophthalmopathy and Graves' hyperthyroidism. As the template, RNA transcripts were used to amplify TCR beta CDR3 regions. HTBI-primed first-round RT-PCR preceded second-round multiplex PCR. MiXCR, applied by TCRdb to the multiplex PCR reads, yields one record per CDR3 protein. The table shows about 1.2 million distinct CDR3 sequences, with about two fifths occurring only once. Sequencing input: peripheral blood or thyroid tissue (not recorded which). The receptors were gathered from an adult man with Graves' hyperthyroidism.

This clonotype occurred a few times. The chain employs TRBV5-1 and TRBJ2-7; D tentatively fits TRBD1 or TRBD2 (6 bases each). Germline V lookup: CDR1 SGHRS, CDR2 YFSETQ. The CDR3 extends over 15 amino acids. Deletions cut 4 bases from V and 5 bases from J, with 19 bases between. CDR3 sequence (DNA): TGCGCCAGCAGCCCCGGAGGGGGGTTGGTCCACGAGCAGTACTTC. The encoded protein is CASSPGGGLVHEQYF.

V gene TRBV20-1 combines with J gene TRBJ2-7; no firm D call. From germline, CDR1 is DFQATT and CDR2 SNEGSKA (reference sequence). The CDR3 is made up of 15 amino acids. Trimming took off 1 base at V and 2 bases at J, with 15 bases between the two ends. The CDR3 loop reads CSARGMQANTYEQYF. In DNA, the CDR3 is TGCAGTGCTAGAGGGATGCAGGCAAATACCTACGAGCAGTACTTC.

There are many counts of this clonotype. J is TRBJ1-5 and V is TRBV12-3 or TRBV12-4, with a possible D match to TRBD1 (6 bases). Deletions cut 6 bases from V and 0 bases from J, with 12 bases between. The CDR3 spans 15 residues. CDR3 nucleotides: TGTGCCAGCAGGTGGAACAGGGATAGCAATCAGCCCCAGCATTTT. Translated, it gives CASRWNRDSNQPQHF.

The chain links TRBV12-3 or TRBV12-4 to TRBJ1-2; D possibly corresponds to TRBD1 (5 bases). The CDR3 has 13 amino acids. V lost 7 bases, J lost 4 bases, and 13 bases lay in between. The DNA for the CDR3 is TGTGCCAGCACAAAGGGACGGAGCTATGGCTACACCTTC. Residues: CASTKGRSYGYTF.

The chain couples TRBV6-5 to TRBJ1-1; 9 bases line up with TRBD1. V was pared by 6 bases and J by 1 base, with 9 bases of the junction left unmatched. Germline-derived CDR1 and CDR2 are MNHEY and SVGAGI. This CDR3 has 16 residues. The CDR3 nucleotides are TGTGCCAGCAGAGACCCGGGACAGGGTACGAACACTGAAGCTTTCTTT. Translating it yields CASRDPGQGTNTEAFF.

Many counts were recorded for this clonotype. The rearrangement joins TRBV12-3 or TRBV12-4 to TRBJ2-5, with TRBD1 as a possible D gene (6 bases). The CDR3 runs to 15 residues. V lost 5 bases, J lost 5 bases, and 18 bases lay in between. CDR3 amino acids: CASSVGASPRETQYF. CDR3 bases: TGTGCCAGCAGTGTGGGGGCTTCGCCAAGGGAGACCCAGTACTTC.

With regard to this clonotype: A much larger clone differs by one base, so this may be a read error. CDR3 sequence (DNA): TGCAGCGAACACAGGGCTACCTACGAGCAGTACTTC. Its protein product is CSEHRATYEQYF. This sequence joins TRBV29-1 and TRBJ2-7; possible D gene TRBD1, 6 bases. The CDR3 has 12 amino acids. V lost 7 bases and J lost 2, with 12 bases in between. Germline V gives CDR1 SQVTM, CDR2 ANQGSEA.

The V call is TRBV25-1, the J call TRBJ2-6; 9 bases fit TRBD1. Germline CDR1 reads MGHDK; CDR2 reads SYGVNS. V lost 4 bases, J lost 1 base, and 8 bases stayed unmatched. The CDR3 length is 18 residues. CDR3 nucleotides: TGTGCCAGCAGTGCACAGGGGGCAGGGGTTTCTGGGGCCAACGTCCTGACTTTC. Its translation is CASSAQGAGVSGANVLTF.

This clonotype has ten or more counts. The rearrangement uses TRBV24-1 and TRBJ2-2; possibly TRBD1 or TRBD2 for D (5 bases each). This CDR3 comprises 14 residues. Germline assignment: CDR1 KGHDR and CDR2 SFDVKD. The V end lost 9 bases, the J end lost 5 bases, and 15 bases lay between the germline ends. CDR3 DNA sequence: TGTGCCACCCAAACCGGGGCCAGTACCGGGGAGCTGTTTTTT. Translated: CATQTGASTGELFF.

This clonotype was found many times. The chain combines TRBV13 with TRBJ1-6; D not resolved. V gave up 5 bases and J gave up 8 bases, with 13 bases separating them. The germline V gene encodes CDR1 PRHDT and CDR2 FYEKMQ (reference sequence). The CDR3 has 14 residues. CDR3 DNA: TGTGCCAGCAGCGATACCGGGAGCTATTCACCCCTCCACTTT. It translates to CASSDTGSYSPLHF.

As for this clonotype: A read error may explain this, as a much larger clone is one base away. This chain joins TRBV4-3 and TRBJ2-5; 8 bases fit TRBD2. V shed 0 bases, J shed 9 bases, and the junction held 12 bases outside the gene matches. This CDR3 is 16 amino acids long. CDR1 is LGHNA and CDR2 is YSLEER in the germline V gene. CDR3 DNA sequence: TGCGCCAGCAGCCAAGAACTAGCGGATCGGACGGAGTCCCAGTACTTC. Translating it yields CASSQELADRTESQYF.

There are many counts of this clonotype. CDR3 loop: CASSFDRTAYEQYF. In DNA, the CDR3 is TGTGCCAGCAGCTTTGACCGAACTGCCTACGAGCAGTACTTC. The chain uses TRBV7-2 and TRBJ2-7; no definite D call. CDR1 and CDR2 (germline): SGHTA, FQGNSA. This CDR3 contains 14 residues. V shed 3 bases and J shed 2 bases, with 11 bases lying between them.

This clonotype was seen ten or more times. The chain couples TRBV4-1 to TRBJ2-7, with 14 bases lining up with TRBD2. Germline loops: CDR1 MGHRA, CDR2 YSYEKL. Trimming removed 1 base from V and 4 bases from J; junction bases left unmatched: 6. This CDR3 is 17 amino acids long. The CDR3 region has the DNA TGCGCCAGCAGCCAAGGGCTAGGGACTAGCGGGAGTTACGAGCAGTACTTC. This gives the protein CASSQGLGTSGSYEQYF.

As concerns this clonotype: The final CDR3 position lacks the conserved phenylalanine or tryptophan, pointing to a likely read error. The chain combines TRBV5-1 with TRBJ2-5; D is possibly TRBD1 or TRBD2 (5 bases each). Germline loops: CDR1 SGHRS, CDR2 YFSETQ. The CDR3 is 14 residues long. V was clipped by 4 bases and J by 1 base, with 11 bases between them. The CDR3 sequence: CASSQGRAQETQYL. The CDR3 DNA follows: TGCGCCAGCAGCCAGGGACGGGCCCAAGAGACCCAGTACCTC.

This clonotype was counted between two and nine times. The chain is built from TRBV29-1 and TRBJ1-4; D ambiguous. CDR1 and CDR2 (germline): SQVTM, ANQGSEA. V shed 4 bases and J shed 8 bases, with 14 bases lying between them. The CDR3 contains 13 residues. CDR3 in DNA: TGCAGCGTTGTATATCGGTTTGGCGAAAAACTGTTTTTT. It specifies CSVVYRFGEKLFF.

This clonotype was picked up a small number of times. This sequence joins TRBV27 and TRBJ1-1, with D maybe TRBD1 (5 bases). With 0 bases removed from V and 11 bases from J, the gap between germline ends came to 16 bases. This CDR3 has 14 amino acids. The V gene's germline CDR1 is MNHEY and CDR2 SMNVEV (reference sequence). The CDR3 DNA sequence: TGTGCCAGCAGTTTATCGGGCAGGGTATCTCATGCTTTCTTT. Residues: CASSLSGRVSHAFF.

CDR3 bases: TGCGCCAGCAGCTTCGGGGGGATCGAATACGAGCAGTACTTC. Protein product: CASSFGGIEYEQYF. The chain carries TRBV5-1 and TRBJ2-7; 7 bases fit TRBD2. The CDR3 has 14 residues. From germline, CDR1 is SGHRS and CDR2 YFSETQ. V lost 2 bases and J lost 4; bases outside the gene matches: 6.

This chain joins TRBV29-1 and TRBJ1-4, with a tentative D call TRBD1 (6 bases). Germline CDR1 reads SQVTM; CDR2 reads ANQGSEA. Trimming cost V 5 bases and J 6 bases, with 7 bases left between them. This CDR3 region has 11 residues. The CDR3 nucleotides read TGCAGCGTTAGGGGGGATGAAAAACTGTTTTTT. Translated: CSVRGDEKLFF.

V is TRBV19 and J is TRBJ1-4, with D maybe TRBD1 (6 bases). This CDR3 spans 14 amino acids. Germline CDR1 LNHDA, CDR2 SQIVND (reference sequence). Trimming shortened V by 6 bases and J by 7 bases, and 15 bases separated the two germline ends. The DNA of the CDR3 is TGTGCCAGTAGCGAACAGGGCCCGGGTGAAAAACTGTTTTTT. Translated: CASSEQGPGEKLFF.

The table lists this clonotype with many counts. The genes are TRBV29-1 and TRBJ1-5; D is uncertain. Germline-derived CDR1 and CDR2 are SQVTM and ANQGSEA. Trimming cost V 4 bases and J 0 bases, with 13 bases left between them. The CDR3 runs 15 residues. The CDR3 region has the DNA TGCAGCGTTGCGACCGGAGGGTTTAGCAATCAGCCCCAGCATTTT. Translating gives CSVATGGFSNQPQHF.

Concerning this clonotype itself: The final CDR3 position lacks the conserved phenylalanine or tryptophan, pointing to a likely read error. Because the CDR3's place on the DNA is in doubt, the DNA is left out and the CDR3 is given as listed by TCRdb. The chain has TRBV12-3 or TRBV12-4 and TRBJ1-4; the table's D call of TRBD1 was not tested on the DNA. The CDR3 adds up to 9 amino acids, both ends counted. The CDR3 loop is CASTDRGGY.

The table lists this clonotype with many counts. The J gene is TRBJ1-5, the V gene TRBV6-5; D may be TRBD1 (5 bases). This CDR3 is built from 14 residues. Germline assignment: CDR1 MNHEY and CDR2 SVGAGI. The germline V and J ends were trimmed by 6 bases and 6 bases, with 15 bases remaining between them. The CDR3 bases are TGTGCCAGCAGCCTCAGACGGGGCCCTCAGCCCCAGCATTTT. Its translation: CASSLRRGPQPQHF.

This clonotype was detected ten times or more. V gene TRBV10-3 combines with J gene TRBJ1-4; D possibly corresponds to TRBD1 (5 bases). The CDR3 runs 13 residues. Germline lookup yields CDR1 ENHRY and CDR2 SYGVKD. Between the trimmed V and J ends, which lost 10 bases and 6 bases, there was a span of 15 bases. In DNA form, the CDR3 reads TGTGCCACCCGGGGGGGGGAGGATGAAAAACTGTTTTTT. Translation gives CATRGGEDEKLFF.

This clonotype was recorded at least ten times. The chain combines TRBV2 with TRBJ1-6; TRBD1 might be the D (6 bases). The CDR3 is 16 residues long. Trimming left V 5 bases short and J 4 bases short, with 15 bases between. CDR1 and CDR2 from the germline V gene are SNHLY and FYNNEI. CDR3 region: CASSPWGQGYNSPLHF. The CDR3 bases are TGTGCCAGCAGTCCTTGGGGGCAGGGGTATAATTCACCCCTCCACTTT.

The chain is built from TRBV29-1 and TRBJ1-1; D not resolved. V lost 8 bases, J lost 0 bases, and 13 bases lay in between. Germline loops: CDR1 SQVTM, CDR2 ANQGSEA. The length of the CDR3 is 13 residues. CDR3 in amino acids: CSTSTGLNTEAFF. CDR3 nucleotides: TGCAGCACCAGTACCGGGTTGAACACTGAAGCTTTCTTT. Drawing the rest from reference TRBV29-1 and TRBJ1-1, the complete variable domain is SAVISQKPSRDICQRGTSLTIQCQVDSQVTMMFWYRQQPGQSLTLIATANQGSEATYESGFVIDKFPISRPNLTFSTLTVSNMSPEDSSIYLCSTSTGLNTEAFFGQGTRLTVV.